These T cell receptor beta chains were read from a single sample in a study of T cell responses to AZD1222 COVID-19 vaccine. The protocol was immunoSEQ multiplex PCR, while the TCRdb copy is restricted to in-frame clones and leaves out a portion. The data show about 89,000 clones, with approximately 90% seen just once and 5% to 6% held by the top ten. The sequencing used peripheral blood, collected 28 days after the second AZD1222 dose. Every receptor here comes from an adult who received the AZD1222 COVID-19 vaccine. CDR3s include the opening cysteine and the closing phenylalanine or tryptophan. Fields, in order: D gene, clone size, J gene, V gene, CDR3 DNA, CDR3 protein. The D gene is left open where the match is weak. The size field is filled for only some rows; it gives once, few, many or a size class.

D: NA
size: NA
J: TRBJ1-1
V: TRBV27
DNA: TGTGCCAGCAGTTTATCAGCAGGAAGGGCTGAAGCTTTCTTT
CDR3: CASSLSAGRAEAFF

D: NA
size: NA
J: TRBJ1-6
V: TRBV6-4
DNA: TGTGCCAGCAGTGCCGGGCCCCCTAATTCACCCCTCCACTTT
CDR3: CASSAGPPNSPLHF

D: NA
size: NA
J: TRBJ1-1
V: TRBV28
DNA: TGTGCCAGCAGTTCGACGGGTCGGAGCACTGAAGCTTTCTTT
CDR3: CASSSTGRSTEAFF

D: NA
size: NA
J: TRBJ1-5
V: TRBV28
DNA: TGTGCCAGCCAGGTCCTTAATCAGCCCCAGCATTTT
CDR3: CASQVLNQPQHF

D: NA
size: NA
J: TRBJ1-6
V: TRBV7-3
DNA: TGTGCCAGCAGCCAGGACGGCGATTCACCCCTCCACTTT
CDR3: CASSQDGDSPLHF

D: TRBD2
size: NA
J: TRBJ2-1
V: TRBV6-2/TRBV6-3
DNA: TGTGCCAGCAGTTGGACTAGCGGGGGGCTAAATGAGCAGTTCTTC
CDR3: CASSWTSGGLNEQFF

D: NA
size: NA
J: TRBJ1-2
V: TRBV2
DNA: TGTGCCAGCAATCAGGAGGGTAACTATGGCTACACCTTC
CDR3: CASNQEGNYGYTF

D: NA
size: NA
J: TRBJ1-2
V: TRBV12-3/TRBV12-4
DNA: TGTGCCAGCAGTTTCGAGGGGATGGGTGGCTACACCTTC
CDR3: CASSFEGMGGYTF

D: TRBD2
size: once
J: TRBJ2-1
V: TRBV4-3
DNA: TGCGCCAGCAGCCAAGGACTAGCGGGGGGGTATGAGCAGTTCTTC
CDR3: CASSQGLAGGYEQFF

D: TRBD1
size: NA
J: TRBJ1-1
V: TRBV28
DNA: TGTGCCAGCAGATCCACAGGGGGACGGGCTGAAGCTTTCTTT
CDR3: CASRSTGGRAEAFF

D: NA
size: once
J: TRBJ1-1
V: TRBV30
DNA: TGTGCCTGGTGGAGTGCGCAGGGTTTGACTGAAGCTTTCTTT
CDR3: CAWWSAQGLTEAFF

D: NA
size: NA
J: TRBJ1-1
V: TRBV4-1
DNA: TGCGCCAGCAGCCAAGGGGCCACTGAAGCTTTCTTT
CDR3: CASSQGATEAFF

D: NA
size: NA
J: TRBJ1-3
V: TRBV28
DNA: TGTGCCAGCAGTTTACTGACAGGACCCTCTGGAAACACCATATATTTT
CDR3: CASSLLTGPSGNTIYF

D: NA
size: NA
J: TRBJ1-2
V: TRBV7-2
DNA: TGTGCCAGCAGTTCAAAAAGCTATGGCTACACCTTC
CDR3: CASSSKSYGYTF

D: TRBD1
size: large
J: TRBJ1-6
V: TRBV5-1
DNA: TGCGCCAGCAGCGTTCGGGACAGGAATAATTCACCCCTCCACTTT
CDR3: CASSVRDRNNSPLHF

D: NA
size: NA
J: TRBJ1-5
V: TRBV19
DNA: TGTGCCAGTAGTATAGGGGGCCTCAATCAGCCCCAGCATTTT
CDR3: CASSIGGLNQPQHF

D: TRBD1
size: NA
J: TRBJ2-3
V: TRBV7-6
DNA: TGTGCCAGCAGCTTGACAGGGGGCTATTCAGATACGCAGTATTTT
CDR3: CASSLTGGYSDTQYF

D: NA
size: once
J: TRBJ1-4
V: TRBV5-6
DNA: TGTGCCAGCAGCTTGAAGGGGGCTAATGAAAAACTGTTTTTT
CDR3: CASSLKGANEKLFF

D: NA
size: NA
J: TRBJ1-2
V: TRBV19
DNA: TGTGCCAGTAGTATGGGGCCGGGAGGCAGCTATGGCTACACCTTC
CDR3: CASSMGPGGSYGYTF

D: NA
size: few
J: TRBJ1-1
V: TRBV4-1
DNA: TGCGCCAGCAGCCAGCAGGGGTCCACTGAAGCTTTCTTT
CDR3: CASSQQGSTEAFF

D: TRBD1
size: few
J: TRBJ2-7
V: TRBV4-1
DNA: TGCGCCAGCAGCCAGGGACAGGGAGGGACATACGAGCAGTACTTC
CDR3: CASSQGQGGTYEQYF

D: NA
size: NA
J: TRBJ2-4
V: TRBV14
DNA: TGTGCCAGCAGCCAATTAGGAGCCAAAAACATTCAGTACTTC
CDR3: CASSQLGAKNIQYF

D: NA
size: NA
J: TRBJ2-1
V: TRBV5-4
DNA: TGTGCCAGCAGCGCCGCGGGTTTCTCCTACAATGAGCAGTTCTTC
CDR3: CASSAAGFSYNEQFF

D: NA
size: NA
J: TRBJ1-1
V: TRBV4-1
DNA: TGCGCCAGCAGAAACAGGGCGCAAGGCACTGAAGCTTTCTTT
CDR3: CASRNRAQGTEAFF

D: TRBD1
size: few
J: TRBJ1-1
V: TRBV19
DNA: TGTGCCAGTGGACAGGGCGGGAACACTGAAGCTTTCTTT
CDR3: CASGQGGNTEAFF

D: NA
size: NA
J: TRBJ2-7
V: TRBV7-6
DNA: TGTGCCAGCAGCTTCCTAGGGGAGCAGTACTTC
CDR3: CASSFLGEQYF

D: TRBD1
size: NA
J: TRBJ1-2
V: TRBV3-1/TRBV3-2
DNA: TGTGCCAGCAGCCAGGGCGGGACAGGGGATTGGAATGGCTACACCTTC
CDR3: CASSQGGTGDWNGYTF

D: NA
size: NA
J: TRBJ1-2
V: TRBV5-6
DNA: TGTGCCAGCAGCTTGGTAGGGGAGCGGGGCTACACCTTC
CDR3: CASSLVGERGYTF

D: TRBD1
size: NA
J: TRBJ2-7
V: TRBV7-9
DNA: TGTGCCGACACTACCAGGGACAGGGGGCTAGACGGCTCCTACGAGCAGTACTTC
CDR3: CADTTRDRGLDGSYEQYF